The 12 T cell receptor beta chains below were found in one sample sequenced in a study of blood T cell repertoires in COVID-19. Using immunoSEQ multiplex PCR, the repertoire was profiled, and TCRdb retains in-frame clones only, with some absent. The table includes under 200,000 clones, around 80% detected once. Sequencing was carried out using peripheral blood. The receptors come from a woman aged 55 to 70 with acute or convalescent COVID-19.

The chain is built from TRBV7-3 and TRBJ2-2; tentative D call: TRBD1 (5 bases). V shed 5 bases and J shed 1 base, with 14 bases lying between them. The CDR3 covers 16 residues. Germline lookup yields CDR1 SGHTA and CDR2 FQGTGA. CDR3 amino acids: CASSPQGLKNTGELFF. For the CDR3, the DNA is TGTGCCAGCAGCCCGCAGGGCCTAAAGAACACCGGGGAGCTGTTTTTT.

This clone was seen only once. This chain links TRBV6-6 with TRBJ1-1, with 7 bases matching TRBD1. Germline assignment: CDR1 MNHNY and CDR2 SVGAGI (reference sequence). The CDR3 consists of 15 residues. After removal of 4 bases from V and 4 bases from J, the junction contained 9 bases not matched to a gene. CDR3 sequence (DNA): TGTGCCAGCAGTTCCTCGACAGGGCCGGGCACTGAAGCTTTCTTT. Its translation is CASSSSTGPGTEAFF.

The CDR3 DNA is TGTGCCAGCAGTTACGTTCCGGGAAACACCATATATTTT. Translated: CASSYVPGNTIYF. The chain has TRBV6-5 and TRBJ1-3; no clear D gene. Germline CDR1 MNHEY, CDR2 SVGAGI. Trimming removed 2 bases at V and 4 bases at J, with 6 bases between. The CDR3 is 13 residues long.

The chain couples TRBV5-1 to TRBJ2-6; maybe TRBD1 (5 bases). Trimming took 7 bases from V and 0 from J, leaving 11 bases between them. Germline lookup yields CDR1 SGHRS and CDR2 YFSETQ. The length of the CDR3 is 15 residues. In nucleotides, the CDR3 is TGCGCCAGCGACACAGGTCCCTCTGGGGCCAACGTCCTGACTTTC. Amino acids: CASDTGPSGANVLTF. Supplemented by reference TRBV5-1 and TRBJ2-6, the full variable domain reads KAGVTQTPRYLIKTRGQQVTLSCSPISGHRSVSWYQQTPGQGLQFLFEYFSETQRNKGNFPGRFSGRQFSNSRSEMNVSTLELGDSALYLCASDTGPSGANVLTFGAGSRLTVL.

The chain links TRBV4-3 to TRBJ2-2, with 7 bases identical to TRBD1. After removal of 0 bases from V and 5 bases from J, the junction contained 6 bases not matched to a gene. In germline, CDR1 is LGHNA, CDR2 YSLEER. The CDR3 length is 16 residues. CDR3 DNA sequence: TGCGCCAGCAGCCAAGACAAAGCCAGGGGGACCGGGGAGCTGTTTTTT. This codes for CASSQDKARGTGELFF.

The rearrangement joins TRBV6-1 to TRBJ1-1; D is unclear. The CDR3 is 13 residues long. In germline, CDR1 is MNHNS, CDR2 SASEGT. Trimming removed 2 bases at V and 1 base at J, with 5 bases between. DNA of the CDR3: TGTGCCAGCAGTGAAAATCAGAACACTGAAGCTTTCTTT. Translating gives CASSENQNTEAFF.

V and J are TRBV6-5 and TRBJ2-7; D might be TRBD1 (6 bases). There are 14 residues in the CDR3. V lost 5 bases, J lost 5 bases, and 16 bases lay in between. The germline gives CDR1 MNHEY, CDR2 SVGAGI. This CDR3 is CASSPRTVSHEQYF. CDR3 DNA: TGTGCCAGCAGTCCCCGGACAGTATCCCACGAGCAGTACTTC.

The J gene is TRBJ1-5, the V gene TRBV7-8; TRBD1 agrees at 9 bases. V trimming: 5 bases; J trimming: 5 bases; junction bases outside the gene matches: 1. Germline values: CDR1 SGHVS, CDR2 FQNEAQ. There are 13 residues in the CDR3. The CDR3 loop is CASSRDRDQPQHF. As DNA, the CDR3 is TGTGCCAGCAGCCGGGACAGGGATCAGCCCCAGCATTTT.

This rearrangement joins TRBV27 to TRBJ2-7; the match to TRBD1 covers 7 bases. Trimming took 5 bases from V and 1 from J; bases not matched to a gene: 8. Germline V CDR1 and CDR2: MNHEY, SMNVEV (reference sequence). The CDR3 has 15 residues. This CDR3 reads CASSRYDRASYEQYF. CDR3 sequence (DNA): TGTGCCAGCAGTCGATATGACAGGGCTTCCTACGAGCAGTACTTC.

The chain uses TRBV23-1 and TRBJ1-1; TRBD1 is a possible D gene (6 bases). TRBV23-1 is given ORF status, its function remaining uncertain. Trimming pared 10 bases from V and 0 bases from J, leaving 12 bases between. The CDR3 contains 13 residues. The CDR3 here is CAIPGQMNTEAFF. Written as DNA, the CDR3 is TGCGCCATCCCTGGACAGATGAACACTGAAGCTTTCTTT.

The gene calls are TRBV7-9 and TRBJ1-2, with 8 bases aligning to TRBD1. Germline CDR1 is SEHNR and CDR2 is FQNEAQ (reference sequence). V shed 3 bases, J shed 1 base, and the junction held 4 bases outside the gene matches. The CDR3 spans 15 residues. CDR3 loop: CASSFQQGVNYGYTF. CDR3 bases: TGTGCCAGCAGCTTCCAACAGGGGGTTAACTATGGCTACACCTTC.

The chain carries TRBV4-3 and TRBJ2-2; 7 nucleotides align to TRBD1. Trimming cost V 0 bases and J 1 base; bases outside gene matches: 8. The CDR3 extends over 18 amino acids. The germline CDR1 and CDR2 sequences are LGHNA and YSLEER. The CDR3 region has the DNA TGCGCCAGCAGCCAAGATCGGCAAGGGGGCCTGAACACCGGGGAGCTGTTTTTT. Protein product: CASSQDRQGGLNTGELFF.